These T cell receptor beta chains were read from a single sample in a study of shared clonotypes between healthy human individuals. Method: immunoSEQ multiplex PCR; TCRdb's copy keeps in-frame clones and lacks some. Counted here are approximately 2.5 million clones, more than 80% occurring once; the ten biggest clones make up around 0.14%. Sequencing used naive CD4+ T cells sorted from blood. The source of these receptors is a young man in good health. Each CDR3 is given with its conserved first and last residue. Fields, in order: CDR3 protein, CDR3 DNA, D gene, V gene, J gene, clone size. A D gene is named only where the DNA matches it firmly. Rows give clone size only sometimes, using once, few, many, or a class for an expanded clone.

CDR3: CATRLGSGGYEQFF
DNA: TGTGCCACCCGCCTGGGTAGCGGGGGGTATGAGCAGTTCTTC
D: TRBD2
V: TRBV15
J: TRBJ2-1
size: NA

CDR3: CAWSVGGAMNEKLFF
DNA: TGTGCCTGGAGTGTGGGGGGGGCTATGAACGAAAAACTGTTTTTT
D: NA
V: TRBV30
J: TRBJ1-4
size: once

CDR3: CASATVFGRSLYEQYF
DNA: TGTGCCAGCGCGACGGTCTTCGGCCGGTCCCTCTACGAGCAGTACTTC
D: NA
V: TRBV21-1
J: TRBJ2-7
size: NA

CDR3: CAWSVYGFNQPQHF
DNA: TGTGCCTGGAGTGTATACGGGTTCAATCAGCCCCAGCATTTT
D: NA
V: TRBV30
J: TRBJ1-5
size: NA

CDR3: CASSSGDRLNTDTQYF
DNA: TGTGCCAGCAGCTCCGGGGACAGACTAAACACAGATACGCAGTATTTT
D: TRBD1
V: TRBV7-3
J: TRBJ2-3
size: once

CDR3: CASSLSRAGEKLFF
DNA: TGTGCCAGCAGCTTAAGCAGGGCCGGCGAAAAACTGTTTTTT
D: NA
V: TRBV11-2
J: TRBJ1-4
size: NA

CDR3: CASSEHGTGNTGELFF
DNA: TGTGCCAGCAGCGAACATGGGACAGGGAACACCGGGGAGCTGTTTTTT
D: TRBD1
V: TRBV6-1
J: TRBJ2-2
size: NA

CDR3: CASSQRGLVSDTQYF
DNA: TGCGCCAGCAGCCAGAGGGGATTGGTTTCAGATACGCAGTATTTT
D: NA
V: TRBV4-1
J: TRBJ2-3
size: once

CDR3: CASSAVGGAYEQFF
DNA: TGTGCCAGCAGTGCCGTCGGGGGGGCCTATGAGCAGTTCTTC
D: TRBD2
V: TRBV6-1
J: TRBJ2-1
size: NA

CDR3: CASSVSPQTEAFF
DNA: TGTGCCAGCAGCGTATCCCCGCAGACTGAAGCTTTCTTT
D: NA
V: TRBV9
J: TRBJ1-1
size: NA